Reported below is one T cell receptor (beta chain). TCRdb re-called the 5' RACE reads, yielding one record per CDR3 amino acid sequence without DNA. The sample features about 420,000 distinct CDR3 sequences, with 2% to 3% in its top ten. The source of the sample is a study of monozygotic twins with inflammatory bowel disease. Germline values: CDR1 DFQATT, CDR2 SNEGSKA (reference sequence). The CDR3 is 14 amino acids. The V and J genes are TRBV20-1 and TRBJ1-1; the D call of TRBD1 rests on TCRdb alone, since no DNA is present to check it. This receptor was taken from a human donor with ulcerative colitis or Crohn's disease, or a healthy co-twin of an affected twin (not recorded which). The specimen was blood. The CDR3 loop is CSARDSGRDTEAFF.